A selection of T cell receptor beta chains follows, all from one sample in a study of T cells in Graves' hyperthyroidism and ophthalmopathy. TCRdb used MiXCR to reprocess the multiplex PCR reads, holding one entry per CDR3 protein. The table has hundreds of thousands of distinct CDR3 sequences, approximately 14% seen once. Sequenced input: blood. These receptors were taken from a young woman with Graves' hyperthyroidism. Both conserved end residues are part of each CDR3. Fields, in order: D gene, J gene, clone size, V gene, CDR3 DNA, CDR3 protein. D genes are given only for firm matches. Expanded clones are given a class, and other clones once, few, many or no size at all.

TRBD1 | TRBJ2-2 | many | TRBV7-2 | TGTGCCAGCAGTCCGGGACAGGGTGTCACCGGGGAGCTGTTTTTT | CASSPGQGVTGELFF
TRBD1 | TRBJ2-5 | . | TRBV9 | TGTGCCAGCAGCCTTAGACAGGGAAGCCAGGAGACCCAGTACTTC | CASSLRQGSQETQYF
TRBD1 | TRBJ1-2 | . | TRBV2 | TGTGCCAGCATGGAGGACAGGGGGCCCCTAGGCTACACCTTC | CASMEDRGPLGYTF
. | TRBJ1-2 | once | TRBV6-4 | TGTGCCAGCAGTGACCGCTATGGCTACACCTTC | CASSDRYGYTF
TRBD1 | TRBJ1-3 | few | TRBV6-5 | TGTGCCAGCAGTTACAGGGGGCGCTTCTCAGGAAACACCATATATTTT | CASSYRGRFSGNTIYF
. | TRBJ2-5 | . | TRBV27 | TGTGCCAGCAGTCTCGGGACCACGCAAGAGACCCAGTACTTC | CASSLGTTQETQYF
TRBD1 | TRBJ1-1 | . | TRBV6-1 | TGTGCCAGCAGTGAAAACAGGGGTGACACTGAAGCTTTCTTT | CASSENRGDTEAFF
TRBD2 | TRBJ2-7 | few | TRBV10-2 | TGCGCCAGCAGTGAGTCGGGTACTAGCGGGAGGTACCTGGACGAGCAGTACTTC | CASSESGTSGRYLDEQYF
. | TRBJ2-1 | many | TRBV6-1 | TGTGCCAGCACCAAATACGGGACAAAATACAATGAGCAGTTCTTC | CASTKYGTKYNEQFF
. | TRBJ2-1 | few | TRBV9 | TGTGCCAGCAGCGCTAGCCCCTATCCTTACAATGAGCAGTTCTTC | CASSASPYPYNEQFF
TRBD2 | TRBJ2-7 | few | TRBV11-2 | TGTGCCAGCAGCTTAGGGGTAGCGGGATTCTACGAGCAGTACTTC | CASSLGVAGFYEQYF
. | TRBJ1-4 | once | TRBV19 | TGTGCCAGTAGGGAATGGGGCAGCAATGAAAAACTGTTTTTT | CASREWGSNEKLFF
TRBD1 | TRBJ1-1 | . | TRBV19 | TGTGCCAGTAGTATCAGACAGGGGGCAATTGAAGCTTTCTTT | CASSIRQGAIEAFF
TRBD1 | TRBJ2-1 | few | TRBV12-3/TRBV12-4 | TGTGCCAGCAGCCCCCGCGGACAGGGGATCAATGAGCAGTTCTTC | CASSPRGQGINEQFF
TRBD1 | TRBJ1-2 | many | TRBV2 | TGTGCCAACCCGGGACAGGGGAAGGATGGCTACACCTTC | CANPGQGKDGYTF
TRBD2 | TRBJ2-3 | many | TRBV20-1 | TGCAGTGCTACCGGACTAGCGGGGGGCGCAGATACGCAGTATTTT | CSATGLAGGADTQYF
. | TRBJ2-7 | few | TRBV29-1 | TGCAGCGTTGAGAGGGCCTACGAGCAGTACTTC | CSVERAYEQYF
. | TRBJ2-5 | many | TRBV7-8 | TGTGCCAGCAGCCCCCGTTGGGGGGCTCGGGAGACCCAGTACTTC | CASSPRWGARETQYF
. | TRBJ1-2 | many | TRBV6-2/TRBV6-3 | TGTGCCAGCACCAAGAAACGAGCCGGGACTTCAAATTACGGCTACACCTTC | CASTKKRAGTSNYGYTF
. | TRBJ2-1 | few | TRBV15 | TGTGCCACCAGCAGAGATTCCTCCGTTGGGGATGAGCAGTTCTTC | CATSRDSSVGDEQFF
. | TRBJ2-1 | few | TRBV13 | TGTGCCAGCAGCTTAGATCTGGGGGCGTCCCGGAGGGAGCAGTTCTTC | CASSLDLGASRREQFF
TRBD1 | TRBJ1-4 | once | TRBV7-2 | TGTGCCAGCAGCGCAAGACAGGGAAGTACTGAAAAACTGTTTTTT | CASSARQGSTEKLFF
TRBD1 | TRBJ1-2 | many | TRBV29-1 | TGCAGCGTTACTACAGGGGGCGCTGGCTATGGCTACACCTTC | CSVTTGGAGYGYTF
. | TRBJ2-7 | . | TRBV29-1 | TGCAGCGTTGAAGATCCTGTAGCAGGCTACGAGCAGTACTTC | CSVEDPVAGYEQYF
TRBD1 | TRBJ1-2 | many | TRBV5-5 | TGTGCCAGCAGCTCGGACAGGGGGCTAGGCTACACCTTC | CASSSDRGLGYTF
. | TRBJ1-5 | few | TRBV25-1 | TGTGCCAGCAGTGAGCCCGGGGAACGCAATCAGCCCCAGCATTTT | CASSEPGERNQPQHF
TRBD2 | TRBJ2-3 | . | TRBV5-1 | TGCGCCAGCAGCTCCAACGCTCCGGGACTAGCGGGAGGGCCCGTCGATACGCAGTATTTT | CASSSNAPGLAGGPVDTQYF
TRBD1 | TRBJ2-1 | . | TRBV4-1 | TGCGCCAGCAGCCAAGGCCCGGGACAGGGATACAATGAGCAGTTCTTC | CASSQGPGQGYNEQFF
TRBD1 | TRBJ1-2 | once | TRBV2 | TGTGCCAGCAGTGCCGGGACAGGAGAATACTATGGCTACACCTTC | CASSAGTGEYYGYTF
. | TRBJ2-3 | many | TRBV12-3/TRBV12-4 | TGTGCCAGCAGCCCACTAGTTTTTCGAAGCACAGATACGCAGTATTTT | CASSPLVFRSTDTQYF
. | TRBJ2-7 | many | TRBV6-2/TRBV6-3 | TGTGCCAGCAGTATCCGTCCACGGGGATCGGCCGAGCAGTACTTC | CASSIRPRGSAEQYF
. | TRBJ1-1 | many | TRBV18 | TGTGCCAGCTCACCAATGGGAGGCACTGAAGCTTTCTTT | CASSPMGGTEAFF
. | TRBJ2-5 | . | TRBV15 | TGTGCCACCAGCAGAAGTAGGGCAGGGGAAGAGACCCAGTACTTC | CATSRSRAGEETQYF
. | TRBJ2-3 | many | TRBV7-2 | TGTGCCAGCAGCTTAAAACAGTCCCAAGATACGCAGTATTTT | CASSLKQSQDTQYF
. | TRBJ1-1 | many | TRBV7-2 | TGTGCCAGCAGCTTAGAAGAGAACACTGAAGCTTTCTTT | CASSLEENTEAFF
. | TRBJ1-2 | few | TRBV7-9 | TGTGCCAGCAGCTTAGCGAACAGCTATGGCTACACCTTC | CASSLANSYGYTF